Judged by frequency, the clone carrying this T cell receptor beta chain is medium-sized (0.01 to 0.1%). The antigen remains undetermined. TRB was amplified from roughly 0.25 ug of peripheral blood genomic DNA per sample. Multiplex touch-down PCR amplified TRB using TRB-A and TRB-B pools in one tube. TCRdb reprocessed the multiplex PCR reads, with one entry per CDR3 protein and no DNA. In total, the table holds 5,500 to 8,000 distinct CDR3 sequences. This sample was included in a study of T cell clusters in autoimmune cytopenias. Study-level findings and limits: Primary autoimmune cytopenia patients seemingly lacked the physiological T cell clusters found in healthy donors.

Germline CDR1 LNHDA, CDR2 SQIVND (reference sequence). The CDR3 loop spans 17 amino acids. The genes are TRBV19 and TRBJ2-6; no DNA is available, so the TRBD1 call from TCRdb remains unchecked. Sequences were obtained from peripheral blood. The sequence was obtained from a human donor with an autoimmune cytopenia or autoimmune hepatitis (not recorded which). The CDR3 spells CASSMWTSGFGANVLTF.